This TCR beta chain originates from a study of T cell changes during pregnancy in multiple sclerosis. Clones were read by immunoSEQ multiplex PCR, and TCRdb kept only the in-frame ones, dropping some. This table has tens of thousands of clones, 80% to 95% appearing once. The sample here was CD8+ T cells from peripheral blood mononuclear cells, taken in the third trimester of pregnancy. The receptor comes from a female donor in good health, enrolled as a control in a pregnancy study.

CDR3 residues: CASGLGQGASEQYF. The CDR3 DNA sequence: TGTGCTAGTGGTTTAGGGCAGGGGGCCTCCGAGCAGTACTTC. The gene calls are TRBV12-5 and TRBJ2-7; TRBD1 matches at 8 bases. Looked up from germline, CDR1 is LGHNT and CDR2 is FRNRAP. The V gene end was trimmed by 3 bases and the J gene end by 6 bases; junction bases not matched to a gene: 7. This CDR3 comprises 14 residues.